Below, one T cell receptor beta chain is given with its context. The antigen is undetermined. Just one base apart from a much larger clone, this may be a read error. They got blood RNA out of unsorted whole blood and also pulled out germline DNA. The collection of roughly 3.9 milliliters of peripheral blood preceded surgery. The sample comes from a study of tumor-infiltrating lymphocytes in primary liver carcinoma. Whole-study context: Male and female patients aged 30 to 69 years made up the cohort. Notes on the study in general: Relative to blood, tumors carried a significantly larger fraction of the repertoire in their top 250 clones (p = 0.039).

Germline assignment: CDR1 SGHDN and CDR2 FVKESK. The CDR3 length is 15 residues. The authors made TCR beta cDNA from 450 to 600 ng total RNA with a constant-region primer. Construction of TCR beta libraries relied on three successive nested multiplex PCR rounds employing slightly modified ARM-PCR. It was with TRBV1-TRBV30 forward primers and a C-beta reverse primer that the first two PCR rounds were run, at approximately 9 cycles each. TCRdb itself ran the multiplex PCR reads through MiXCR, one entry per CDR3 protein. Of almost 200,000 distinct CDR3 sequences in the sample, 65% were seen once. The V and J genes are TRBV14 and TRBJ1-1; D gene uncertain. This clonotype originated in a woman aged 55-70 years with primary liver carcinoma and hepatitis B virus infection. The sequencing input was peripheral blood. CDR3 nucleotide sequence: TGTGCCAGCAGCCAAGTGCTGGGAAGGAACACTGAAACTTTCTTT. Amino acid sequence: CASSQVLGRNTETFF.